These 31 T cell receptor beta chains were sequenced from one sample in a study of cytomegalovirus exposure and HLA in healthy donors. The PCR made use of 60 Vbeta and 13 Jbeta primers. Libraries were prepared by immunoSEQ multiplex PCR; TCRdb keeps only in-frame clonotypes and omits some of them. The data hold about 130,000 clones, with approximately 80% observed a single time. Sequencing was done on a sample of PBMCs. Receptors originate from a man aged 25-45 years in good health and CMV-seronegative.

The rearrangement joins TRBV5-1 to TRBJ1-6; 11 nucleotides match TRBD1. With 2 bases clipped from V and 10 bases from J, the junction kept 8 bases outside the gene matches. The CDR3 has 16 amino acids. Germline-derived CDR1 and CDR2 are SGHRS and YFSETQ. For the CDR3, the DNA is TGCGCCAGCAGCTTTCAAGCCGGGACAGGGGGATCACCCCTCCACTTT. Its protein product is CASSFQAGTGGSPLHF. The full variable domain, its missing parts supplied by reference TRBV5-1 and TRBJ1-6, is KAGVTQTPRYLIKTRGQQVTLSCSPISGHRSVSWYQQTPGQGLQFLFEYFSETQRNKGNFPGRFSGRQFSNSRSEMNVSTLELGDSALYLCASSFQAGTGGSPLHFGNGTRLTVT.

V gene TRBV7-2 combines with J gene TRBJ1-5; D call uncertain. Trimming left V 5 bases short and J 0 bases short, with 11 bases between. Germline V gives CDR1 SGHTA, CDR2 FQGNSA. CDR3 length: 15 amino acids. DNA for the CDR3: TGTGCCAGCAGCCCTCGTGGTAGTAGCAATCAGCCCCAGCATTTT. This gives the protein CASSPRGSSNQPQHF.

V gene TRBV11-3 combines with J gene TRBJ2-1, with 7 nucleotides matching TRBD1. V gave up 5 bases and J gave up 3 bases; unmatched junction bases: 4. Germline lookup yields CDR1 SGHNT and CDR2 YENEEA. The CDR3 has 14 amino acids. The CDR3 DNA reads TGTGCCAGCAGCCGGGACAGCTACTACAATGAGCAGTTCTTC. Amino acids: CASSRDSYYNEQFF.

The rearrangement uses TRBV5-1 and TRBJ2-3; 9 bases align to TRBD2. After removal of 0 bases from V and 2 bases from J, the junction contained 4 bases not matched to a gene. From germline, CDR1 is SGHRS and CDR2 YFSETQ. The CDR3 length is 16 residues. The CDR3 here is CASSLALAGTTDTQYF. In DNA form, the CDR3 reads TGCGCCAGCAGCTTGGCTCTAGCGGGGACCACAGATACGCAGTATTTT. Combining the CDR3 with reference TRBV5-1 and TRBJ2-3 gives the whole variable domain KAGVTQTPRYLIKTRGQQVTLSCSPISGHRSVSWYQQTPGQGLQFLFEYFSETQRNKGNFPGRFSGRQFSNSRSEMNVSTLELGDSALYLCASSLALAGTTDTQYFGPGTRLTVL.

The CDR3, as DNA: TGTGCCAGCAGCATACTTAACCTCAGGGAAGCTTTCTTT. This gives the protein CASSILNLREAFF. The chain combines TRBV7-8 with TRBJ1-1; D not resolved. This CDR3 has 13 residues. Germline CDR1 is SGHVS and CDR2 is FQNEAQ. V was pared by 5 bases and J by 8 bases, with 15 bases between.

The genes are TRBV28 and TRBJ2-2, with 7 bases aligning to TRBD2. The CDR3 runs 16 residues. Unmatched junction bases numbered 7, after V lost 6 bases and J lost 0 bases. CDR1 is MDHEN, CDR2 SYDVKM, per germline. DNA of the CDR3: TGTGCCAGCAGGGGGCTAGGGACTACGAACACCGGGGAGCTGTTTTTT. This translates into CASRGLGTTNTGELFF.

This chain links TRBV12-5 with TRBJ2-5; 7 positions agree with TRBD2. CDR3 length: 14 amino acids. The V and J ends lost 2 bases and 5 bases, in that order; junction bases with no gene match: 5. Germline-derived CDR1 and CDR2 are LGHNT and FRNRAP. CDR3 loop: CASGLTGGFETQYF. DNA for the CDR3: TGTGCTAGTGGTTTGACGGGAGGTTTCGAGACCCAGTACTTC.

The chain combines TRBV6-5 with TRBJ1-5; D unresolved. The CDR3 spans 14 residues. V was shortened by 5 bases and J by 1 base, with 9 bases between the two germline ends. Per the germline V gene, CDR1 is MNHEY and CDR2 is SVGAGI. The CDR3 region has the DNA TGTGCCAGCAGTCCCGACGGGAGCAATCAGCCCCAGCATTTT. Its protein product is CASSPDGSNQPQHF.

The rearrangement joins TRBV6-5 to TRBJ1-1; TRBD1 agrees at 10 bases. Germline CDR1 reads MNHEY; CDR2 reads SVGAGI. The CDR3 length is 14 residues. J lost 1 base, V lost 7 bases, and 3 bases had no gene match. The CDR3 nucleotides are TGTGCCAGCAACCGGGACAGGGGGAACACTGAAGCTTTCTTT. It translates to CASNRDRGNTEAFF.

The J gene is TRBJ2-2, the V gene TRBV18; no clear D gene. Trimming stripped 0 bases from V and 5 bases from J, with 13 bases between. There are 16 residues in the CDR3. Germline V gene lookup returns CDR1 KGHSH and CDR2 LQKENI. CDR3 loop: CASSPPAQVFTGELFF. The CDR3 DNA follows: TGTGCCAGCTCACCACCGGCCCAGGTGTTTACCGGGGAGCTGTTTTTT.

The rearrangement joins TRBV4-1 to TRBJ1-2; maybe TRBD1 (5 bases). Trimming left V 0 bases short and J 3 bases short, with 14 bases between. The CDR3 spans 16 residues. The germline V gene encodes CDR1 MGHRA and CDR2 YSYEKL. The CDR3 DNA follows: TGCGCCAGCAGCCAAGATCTAGGCAGGGAATACTATGGCTACACCTTC. Translated: CASSQDLGREYYGYTF.

The chain has TRBV6-1 and TRBJ1-3; D is unresolved. Germline lookup yields CDR1 MNHNS and CDR2 SASEGT. The V gene lost 3 bases and the J gene lost 2 bases, with 8 bases spanning the gap. The CDR3 extends over 14 amino acids. CDR3 nucleotides: TGTGCCAGCAGTGAGCGGGTAACTGGAAACACCATATATTTT. Translating gives CASSERVTGNTIYF.

This sequence joins TRBV6-4 and TRBJ2-3, with 8 bases matching TRBD2. V lost 4 bases, J lost 3 bases, and 6 bases stayed unmatched. CDR3 length: 15 residues. Germline V CDR1 and CDR2: MRHNA, SNTAGT. CDR3 region: CASSVGTSNTDTQYF. In DNA, the CDR3 is TGTGCCAGCAGTGTTGGGACTAGTAATACAGATACGCAGTATTTT.

This clone was observed a few times. J is TRBJ2-5 and V is TRBV6-4, with TRBD1 matching over 7 bases. Germline lookup yields CDR1 MRHNA and CDR2 SNTAGT. V trimming: 4 bases; J trimming: 4 bases; junction bases outside the gene matches: 3. The CDR3 runs 13 residues. CDR3 DNA: TGTGCCAGCAGTGGACAGGGCGGAGAGACCCAGTACTTC. It yields the protein CASSGQGGETQYF.

This clone turned up a few times. V usage is TRBV7-2 and J usage is TRBJ2-7; 7 bases are a match to TRBD2. This CDR3 region has 14 residues. Germline loops: CDR1 SGHTA, CDR2 FQGNSA. With V trimmed by 1 base and J by 6 bases, 6 bases remained unmatched. CDR3 loop: CASSLDSGWSEQYF. CDR3 DNA: TGTGCCAGCAGCTTAGATAGCGGGTGGTCCGAGCAGTACTTC. Supplemented by reference TRBV7-2 and TRBJ2-7, the full variable domain reads GAGVSQSPSNKVTEKGKDVELRCDPISGHTALYWYRQSLGQGLEFLIYFQGNSAPDKSGLPSDRFSAERTGGSVSTLTIQRTQQEDSAVYLCASSLDSGWSEQYFGPGTRLTVT.

CDR3 in amino acids: CASRGGQGSSEAFF. For the CDR3, the DNA is TGTGCCAGTAGGGGGGGACAGGGGTCGAGTGAAGCTTTCTTT. The rearrangement joins TRBV19 to TRBJ1-1; the match to TRBD1 covers 10 bases. CDR1 is LNHDA and CDR2 is SQIVND in the germline V gene (reference sequence). Trimming took 6 bases from V and 7 from J; bases not matched to a gene: 8. This CDR3 region has 14 residues.

This clone was observed once. This chain connects TRBV19 to TRBJ2-5; 7 bases align to TRBD2. The V and J ends lost 10 bases and 5 bases, in that order; junction bases with no gene match: 10. The CDR3 spans 13 residues. CDR1 is LNHDA, CDR2 SQIVND, per germline (reference sequence). CDR3 region: CATGGTVLETQYF. The CDR3 DNA is TGTGCCACCGGGGGGACGGTTCTGGAGACCCAGTACTTC.

The chain combines TRBV11-2 with TRBJ1-2; the match to TRBD1 covers 7 bases. Germline loops: CDR1 SGHAT, CDR2 FQNNGV. V was clipped by 5 bases and J by 4 bases; unmatched bases: 10. The CDR3 covers 15 residues. CDR3 DNA sequence: TGTGCCAGCAGCAATTCCCGACAGGGCGGCTATGGCTACACCTTC. Its protein is CASSNSRQGGYGYTF.

The V and J genes are TRBV11-3 and TRBJ2-1, with 7 bases lining up with TRBD2. V dropped 5 bases and J dropped 2; count of bases not matched to a gene: 9. The CDR3 loop spans 16 amino acids. CDR1 and CDR2 (germline): SGHNT, YENEEA. CDR3 coding DNA: TGTGCCAGCAGCCTCACCCGGGGGGTTGCCTACAATGAGCAGTTCTTC. Amino acid sequence: CASSLTRGVAYNEQFF.

V and J are TRBV6-4 and TRBJ2-5, with D perhaps TRBD2 (5 bases). The V end lost 8 bases, the J end lost 5 bases, and 21 bases lay between the germline ends. The CDR3 has 15 residues. The V gene's germline CDR1 is MRHNA and CDR2 SNTAGT. The CDR3 DNA reads TGTGCCAGCCCTTCCGGAGGTCTAGCTGGGGAGACCCAGTACTTC. Amino acids: CASPSGGLAGETQYF.

This chain connects TRBV7-9 to TRBJ2-3; 14 positions agree with TRBD2. J was trimmed by 4 bases and V by 6 bases; bases with no gene match: 6. CDR3 length: 16 amino acids. The germline gives CDR1 SEHNR, CDR2 FQNEAQ (reference sequence). As DNA, the CDR3 is TGTGCCAGCAGTCTGACTAGCGGGAGGGCCGCAGATACGCAGTATTTT. Its protein product is CASSLTSGRAADTQYF.

The genes are TRBV7-8 and TRBJ2-7; TRBD2 matches 10 bases. The germline V gene has CDR1 SGHVS and CDR2 FQNEAQ. J was trimmed by 7 bases and V by 5 bases; bases with no gene match: 8. There are 14 residues in the CDR3. The CDR3 DNA sequence: TGTGCCAGCAGCGGTCTAGCGGGAGTGGGGGAGCAGTACTTC. Amino acid sequence: CASSGLAGVGEQYF.

The genes are TRBV5-4 and TRBJ1-2; no reliable D call. Germline V gene sequence: CDR1 SGHNT, CDR2 YYREEE (reference sequence). The CDR3 sequence is 13 residues long. Trimming shortened V by 4 bases and J by 7 bases, and 14 bases separated the two germline ends. The CDR3 region has the DNA TGTGCCAGCAGCCGAGCGGCTGGCCTTGGCTACACCTTC. This sequence encodes CASSRAAGLGYTF.

To note about this clone: A read error may produce the germline difference seen at one junction end. The chain links TRBV5-8 to TRBJ1-2, with 8 nucleotides matching TRBD1. The germline V gene has CDR1 SGHTS and CDR2 YDEGEE. This CDR3 comprises 15 residues. CDR3 region: CASSRGQGDIGGYPF. CDR3 DNA sequence: TGTGCCAGCAGCCGAGGACAGGGAGATATAGGCGGCTACCCCTTC.

The gene calls are TRBV6-1 and TRBJ2-7; D is perhaps TRBD2 (5 bases). The CDR3 runs to 15 residues. Trimming cost V 8 bases and J 1 base, with 18 bases left between them. In germline, CDR1 is MNHNS, CDR2 SASEGT. CDR3 loop: CASRHALGSSYEQYF. CDR3 bases: TGTGCCAGCCGTCACGCACTAGGGTCGTCCTACGAGCAGTACTTC.

V usage is TRBV19 and J usage is TRBJ2-4; a weak D match, TRBD1 (5 bases). The length of the CDR3 is 16 residues. V was trimmed by 1 base and J by 3 bases, leaving 13 bases between them. CDR1 is LNHDA, CDR2 SQIVND, per germline (reference sequence). CDR3 coding DNA: TGTGCCAGTAGTATAGGGGGCCGGAGTGGCAAAAACATTCAGTACTTC. Translated: CASSIGGRSGKNIQYF. Together with reference TRBV19 and TRBJ2-4, the CDR3 gives the full variable domain: DGGITQSPKYLFRKEGQNVTLSCEQNLNHDAMYWYRQDPGQGLRLIYYSQIVNDFQKGDIAEGYSVSREKKESFPLTVTSAQKNPTAFYLCASSIGGRSGKNIQYFGAGTRLSVL.

The chain couples TRBV11-3 to TRBJ2-7; D call uncertain. This CDR3 has 13 residues. V was clipped by 2 bases and J by 0 bases, with 5 bases between them. Germline assignment: CDR1 SGHNT and CDR2 YENEEA. This chain's CDR3 is CASSLLFSYEQYF. CDR3 DNA: TGTGCCAGCAGCTTATTATTCTCCTACGAGCAGTACTTC.

J is TRBJ2-5 and V is TRBV29-1; no clear D gene. Trimming removed 3 bases from V and 4 bases from J, with 12 bases in between. The germline gives CDR1 SQVTM, CDR2 ANQGSEA. The CDR3 extends over 13 amino acids. The CDR3 DNA reads TGCAGCGTTGACAGGTCGCTCGGAGAGACCCAGTACTTC. It codes for CSVDRSLGETQYF.

The rearrangement joins TRBV5-5 to TRBJ2-5; the match to TRBD2 covers 7 bases. J lost 9 bases, V lost 0 bases, and 17 bases had no gene match. The CDR3 extends over 17 amino acids. Germline V gives CDR1 SGHKS, CDR2 YYEKEE (reference sequence). CDR3 protein: CASSLAFRGGVFWAQYF. The CDR3 coding sequence is TGTGCCAGCAGCTTGGCGTTCCGGGGAGGGGTTTTTTGGGCCCAGTACTTC.

This clone occurred a few times. The chain uses TRBV7-9 and TRBJ2-7, with D maybe TRBD1 (6 bases). Per the germline V gene, CDR1 is SEHNR and CDR2 is FQNEAQ (reference sequence). This CDR3 is built from 14 residues. Deletions cut 3 bases from V and 6 bases from J, with 15 bases between. The CDR3 DNA sequence: TGTGCCAGCAGCTTTGTCAACAGGGAATTCGAGCAGTACTTC. Translation gives CASSFVNREFEQYF.

This clone has just one count. The J gene is TRBJ2-5, the V gene TRBV5-1; D not certain. Deletions cut 2 bases from V and 1 base from J, with 15 bases between. This CDR3 is 16 amino acids long. Per the germline V gene, CDR1 is SGHRS and CDR2 is YFSETQ. CDR3 sequence: CASSFRPVGGQETQYF. CDR3 coding DNA: TGCGCCAGCAGCTTCCGGCCCGTTGGCGGCCAAGAGACCCAGTACTTC.